The subject of this entry is one TCR beta chain. The record originates from a study of technical replicates of blood from a few donors. Profiled with immunoSEQ multiplex PCR; TCRdb holds only in-frame clones, not every one. The sample includes about 83,000 clones, roughly 92% of them seen just once. CDR3 length equals 15 residues. Trimming took 8 bases from V and 6 from J; bases not matched to a gene: 14. Germline V CDR1 and CDR2: MNHNY, SVGAGI (reference sequence). This TCR was sampled from a human donor in good health. Sequencing used T cells isolated from PBMCs. The chain is built from TRBV6-6 and TRBJ2-7; 9 nucleotides align to TRBD2. The CDR3: CASVDPAGGPPEQYF. The CDR3 bases are TGTGCCAGCGTCGACCCGGCGGGAGGGCCTCCCGAGCAGTACTTC.